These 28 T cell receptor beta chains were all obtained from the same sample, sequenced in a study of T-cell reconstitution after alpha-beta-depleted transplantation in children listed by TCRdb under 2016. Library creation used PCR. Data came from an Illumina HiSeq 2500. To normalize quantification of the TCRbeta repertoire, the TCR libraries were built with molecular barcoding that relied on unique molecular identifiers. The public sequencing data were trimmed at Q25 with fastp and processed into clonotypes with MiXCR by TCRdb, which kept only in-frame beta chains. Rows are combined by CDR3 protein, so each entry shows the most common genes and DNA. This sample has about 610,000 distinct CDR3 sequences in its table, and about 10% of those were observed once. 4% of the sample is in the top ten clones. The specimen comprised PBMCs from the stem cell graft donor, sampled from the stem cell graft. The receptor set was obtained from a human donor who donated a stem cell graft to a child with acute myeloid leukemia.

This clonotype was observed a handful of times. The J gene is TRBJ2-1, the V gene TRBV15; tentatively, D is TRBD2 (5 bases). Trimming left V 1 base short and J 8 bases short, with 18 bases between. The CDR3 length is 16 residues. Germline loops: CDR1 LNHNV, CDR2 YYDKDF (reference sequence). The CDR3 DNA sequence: TGTGCCACCAGCAGAGGATGGGGTTCCCTAGCCGATGAGCAGTTCTTC. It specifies CATSRGWGSLADEQFF.

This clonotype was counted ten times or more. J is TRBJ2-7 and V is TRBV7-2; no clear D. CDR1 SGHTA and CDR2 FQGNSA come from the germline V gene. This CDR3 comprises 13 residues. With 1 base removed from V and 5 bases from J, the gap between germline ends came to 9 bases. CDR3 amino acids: CASSLVIRNEQYF. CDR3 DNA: TGTGCCAGCAGCTTAGTAATTCGGAACGAGCAGTACTTC.

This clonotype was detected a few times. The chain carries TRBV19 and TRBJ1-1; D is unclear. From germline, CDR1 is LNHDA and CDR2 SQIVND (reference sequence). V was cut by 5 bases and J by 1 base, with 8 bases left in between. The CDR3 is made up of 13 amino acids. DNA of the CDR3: TGTGCCAGTAGTGCTCAATGGAACACTGAAGCTTTCTTT. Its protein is CASSAQWNTEAFF.

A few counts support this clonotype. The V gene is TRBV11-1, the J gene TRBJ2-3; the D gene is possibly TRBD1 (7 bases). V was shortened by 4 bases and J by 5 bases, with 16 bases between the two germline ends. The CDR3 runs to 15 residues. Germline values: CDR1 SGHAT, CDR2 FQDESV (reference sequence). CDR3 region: CASSSQTGRQDTQYF. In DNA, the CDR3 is TGTGCCAGCAGCTCTCAGACAGGGAGGCAAGATACGCAGTATTTT. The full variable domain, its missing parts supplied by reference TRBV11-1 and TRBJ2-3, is EAEVAQSPRYKITEKSQAVAFWCDPISGHATLYWYRQILGQGPELLVQFQDESVVDDSQLPKDRFSAERLKGVDSTLKIQPAELGDSAMYLCASSSQTGRQDTQYFGPGTRLTVL.

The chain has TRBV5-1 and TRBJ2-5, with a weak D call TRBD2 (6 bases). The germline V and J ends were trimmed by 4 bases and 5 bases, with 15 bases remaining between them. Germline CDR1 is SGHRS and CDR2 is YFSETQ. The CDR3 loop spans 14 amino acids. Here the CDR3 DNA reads TGCGCCAGCAGCCTGACTAGGCTCCCCGAGACCCAGTACTTC. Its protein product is CASSLTRLPETQYF.

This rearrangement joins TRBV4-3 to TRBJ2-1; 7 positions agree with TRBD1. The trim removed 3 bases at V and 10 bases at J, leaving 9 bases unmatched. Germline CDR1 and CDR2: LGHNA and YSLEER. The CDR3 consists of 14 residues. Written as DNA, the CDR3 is TGCGCCAGCAGCCACTCAATACAGGGGCAAGAGCAGTTCTTC. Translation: CASSHSIQGQEQFF.

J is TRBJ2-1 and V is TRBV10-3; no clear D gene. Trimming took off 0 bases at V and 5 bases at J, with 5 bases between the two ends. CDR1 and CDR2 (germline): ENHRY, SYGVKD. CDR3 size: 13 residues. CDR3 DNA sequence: TGTGCCATCAGTGAGTCTTTGAACAATGAGCAGTTCTTC. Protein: CAISESLNNEQFF.

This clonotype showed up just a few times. As DNA, the CDR3 is TGTGCCAGCGAGGGCAAACCCAAGGGGAATGAGCAGTTCTTC. This translates into CASEGKPKGNEQFF. The rearrangement joins TRBV6-1 to TRBJ2-1; either TRBD1 or TRBD2 may fit D (5 bases each). V lost 8 bases and J 7 bases, leaving 18 bases between the germline ends. This CDR3 contains 14 residues. The germline V gene encodes CDR1 MNHNS and CDR2 SASEGT.

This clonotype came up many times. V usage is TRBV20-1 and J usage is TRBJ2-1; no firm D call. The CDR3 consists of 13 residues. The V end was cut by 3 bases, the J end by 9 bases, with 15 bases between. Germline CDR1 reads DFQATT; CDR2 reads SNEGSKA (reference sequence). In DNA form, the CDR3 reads TGCAGTGCTAGTGGGTGGAGCGAGACTGAGCAGTTCTTC. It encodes CSASGWSETEQFF.

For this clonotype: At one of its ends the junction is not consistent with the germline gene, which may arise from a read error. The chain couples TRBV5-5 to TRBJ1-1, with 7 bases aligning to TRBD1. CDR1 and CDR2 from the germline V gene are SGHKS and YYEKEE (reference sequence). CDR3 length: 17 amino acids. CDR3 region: CASRLGTGTAMNTEAFF. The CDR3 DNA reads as TGTGCCAGCAGGTTGGGCACCGGGACAGCTATGAACACTGAAGCTTTCTTT.

The CDR3 nucleotides are TGTGCCAGCAGCGTAGGAACAGGGGGTGCCAAAAACATTCAGTACTTC. Its protein product is CASSVGTGGAKNIQYF. The chain is built from TRBV9 and TRBJ2-4; 8 bases fit TRBD1. This CDR3 has 16 residues. Trimming cost V 0 bases and J 1 base; bases outside gene matches: 3. CDR1 is SGDLS, CDR2 YYNGEE, per germline. Full variable domain (remainder filled in from reference TRBV9 and TRBJ2-4): DSGVTQTPKHLITATGQRVTLRCSPRSGDLSVYWYQQSLDQGLQFLIQYYNGEERAKGNILERFSAQQFPDLHSELNLSSLELGDSALYFCASSVGTGGAKNIQYFGAGTRLSVL.

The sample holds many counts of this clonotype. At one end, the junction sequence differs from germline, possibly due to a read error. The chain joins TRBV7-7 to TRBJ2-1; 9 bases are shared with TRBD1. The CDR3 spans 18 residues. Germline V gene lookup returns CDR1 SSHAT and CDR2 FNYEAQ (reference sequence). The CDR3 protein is CASSLGGPGTGIYNEQFF. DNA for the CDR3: TGTGCTAGCAGCTTAGGGGGTCCTGGGACAGGGATCTACAATGAGCAGTTCTTC.

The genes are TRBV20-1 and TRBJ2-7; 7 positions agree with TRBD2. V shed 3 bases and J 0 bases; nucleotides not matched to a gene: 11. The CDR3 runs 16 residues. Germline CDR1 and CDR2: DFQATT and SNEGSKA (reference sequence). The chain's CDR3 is CSARSETSSSSYEQYF. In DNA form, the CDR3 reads TGCAGTGCTAGGTCCGAGACTAGCTCGAGCTCCTACGAGCAGTACTTC.

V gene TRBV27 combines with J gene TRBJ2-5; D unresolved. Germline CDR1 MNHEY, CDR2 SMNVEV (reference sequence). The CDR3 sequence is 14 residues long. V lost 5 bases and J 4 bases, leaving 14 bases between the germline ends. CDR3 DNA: TGTGCCAGCAGTCCCCGGGTGGTCGGAGAGACCCAGTACTTC. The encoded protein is CASSPRVVGETQYF.

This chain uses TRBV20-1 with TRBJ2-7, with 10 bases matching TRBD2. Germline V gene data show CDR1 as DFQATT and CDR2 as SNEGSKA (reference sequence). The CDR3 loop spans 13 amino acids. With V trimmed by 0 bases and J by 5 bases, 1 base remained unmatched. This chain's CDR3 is CSARESGRDEQYF. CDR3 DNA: TGCAGTGCTAGAGAGAGCGGGAGGGACGAGCAGTACTTC.

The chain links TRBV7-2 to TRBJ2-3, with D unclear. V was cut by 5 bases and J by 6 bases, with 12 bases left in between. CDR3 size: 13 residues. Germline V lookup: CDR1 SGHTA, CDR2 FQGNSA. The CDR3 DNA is TGTGCCAGCAGCCCCAGACTCCCCGATACGCAGTATTTT. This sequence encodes CASSPRLPDTQYF.

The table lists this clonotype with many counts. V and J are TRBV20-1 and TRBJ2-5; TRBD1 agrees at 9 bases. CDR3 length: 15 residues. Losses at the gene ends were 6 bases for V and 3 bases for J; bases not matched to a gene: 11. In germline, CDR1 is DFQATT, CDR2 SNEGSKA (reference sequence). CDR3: CSALLRGTGKETQYF. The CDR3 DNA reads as TGCAGTGCACTCCTGCGGGGGACAGGGAAAGAGACCCAGTACTTC.

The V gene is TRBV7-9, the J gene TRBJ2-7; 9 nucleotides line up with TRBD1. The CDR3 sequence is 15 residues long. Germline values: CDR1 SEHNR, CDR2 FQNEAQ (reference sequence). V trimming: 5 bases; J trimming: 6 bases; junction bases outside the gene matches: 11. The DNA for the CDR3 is TGTGCCAGCAGCCCAAAGATGACAGGGGGGGGCGAGCAGTACTTC. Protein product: CASSPKMTGGGEQYF.

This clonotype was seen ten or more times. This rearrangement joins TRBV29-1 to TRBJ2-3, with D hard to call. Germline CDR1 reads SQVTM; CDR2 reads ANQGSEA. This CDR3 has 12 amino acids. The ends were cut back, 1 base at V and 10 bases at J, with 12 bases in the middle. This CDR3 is CSVEVTILAQYF. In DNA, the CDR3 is TGCAGCGTTGAAGTAACTATCTTGGCGCAGTATTTT.

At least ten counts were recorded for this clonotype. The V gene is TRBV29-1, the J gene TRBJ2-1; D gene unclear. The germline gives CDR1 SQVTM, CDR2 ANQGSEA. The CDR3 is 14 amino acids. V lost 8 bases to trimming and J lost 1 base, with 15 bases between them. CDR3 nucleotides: TGCAGCTTCCGTACGCTCGGGTCCTACAATGAGCAGTTCTTC. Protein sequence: CSFRTLGSYNEQFF.

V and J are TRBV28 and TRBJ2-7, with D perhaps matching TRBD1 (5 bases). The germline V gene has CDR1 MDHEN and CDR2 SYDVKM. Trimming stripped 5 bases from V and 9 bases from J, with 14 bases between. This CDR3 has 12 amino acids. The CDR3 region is CASSTPGPRQYF. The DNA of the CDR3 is TGTGCCAGCAGTACCCCAGGGCCAAGGCAGTACTTC.

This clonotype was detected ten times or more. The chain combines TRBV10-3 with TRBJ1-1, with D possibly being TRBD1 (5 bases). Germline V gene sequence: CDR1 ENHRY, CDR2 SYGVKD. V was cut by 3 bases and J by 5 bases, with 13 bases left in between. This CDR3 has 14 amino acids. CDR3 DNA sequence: TGTGCCATCAGTGAAGGGGTTGGGGGAACTGAAGCTTTCTTT. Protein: CAISEGVGGTEAFF.

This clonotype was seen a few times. The CDR3 nucleotides read TGTGCCAGCAGCTTAGTCGCTAGCGGGAGGGCTGAGCAGTTCTTC. It translates to CASSLVASGRAEQFF. The V call is TRBV7-2, the J call TRBJ2-1, with 12 bases fitting TRBD2. This CDR3 spans 15 amino acids. V was clipped by 1 base and J by 9 bases; unmatched bases: 4. In germline, CDR1 is SGHTA, CDR2 FQGNSA.

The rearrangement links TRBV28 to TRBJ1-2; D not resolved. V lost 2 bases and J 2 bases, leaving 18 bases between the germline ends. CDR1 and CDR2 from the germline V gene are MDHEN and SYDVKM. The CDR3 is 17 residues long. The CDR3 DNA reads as TGTGCCAGCAGTTTACCCACCTCGGGAGGACGCAACTATGGCTACACCTTC. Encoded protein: CASSLPTSGGRNYGYTF.

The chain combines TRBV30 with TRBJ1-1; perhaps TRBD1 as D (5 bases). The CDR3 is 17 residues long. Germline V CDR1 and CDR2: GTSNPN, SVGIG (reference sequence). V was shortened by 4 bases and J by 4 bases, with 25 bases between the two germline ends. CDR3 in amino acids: CAWTPGRDRRWGTEAFF. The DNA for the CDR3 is TGTGCCTGGACCCCCGGCAGGGACCGGAGGTGGGGCACTGAAGCTTTCTTT.

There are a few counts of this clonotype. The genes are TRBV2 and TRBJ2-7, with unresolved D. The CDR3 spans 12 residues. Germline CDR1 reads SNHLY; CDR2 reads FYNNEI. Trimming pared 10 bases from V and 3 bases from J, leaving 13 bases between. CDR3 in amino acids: CATTSPDYEQYF. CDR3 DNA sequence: TGTGCCACCACCTCCCCGGACTACGAGCAGTACTTC.

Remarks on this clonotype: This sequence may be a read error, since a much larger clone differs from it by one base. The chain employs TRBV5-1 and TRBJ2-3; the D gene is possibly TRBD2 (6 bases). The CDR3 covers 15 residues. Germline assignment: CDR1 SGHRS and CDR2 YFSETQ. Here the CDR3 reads CASVSRGLGTDRQYF. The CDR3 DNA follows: TGCGCCAGCGTCTCAAGGGGACTGGGCACAGATAGGCAGTATTTT.

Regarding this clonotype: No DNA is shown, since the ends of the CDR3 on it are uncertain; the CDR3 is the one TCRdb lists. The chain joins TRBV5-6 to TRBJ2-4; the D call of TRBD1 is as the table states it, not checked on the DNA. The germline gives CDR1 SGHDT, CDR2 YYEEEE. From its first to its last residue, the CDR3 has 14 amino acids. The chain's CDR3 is CASSFSGPGDIQYF.